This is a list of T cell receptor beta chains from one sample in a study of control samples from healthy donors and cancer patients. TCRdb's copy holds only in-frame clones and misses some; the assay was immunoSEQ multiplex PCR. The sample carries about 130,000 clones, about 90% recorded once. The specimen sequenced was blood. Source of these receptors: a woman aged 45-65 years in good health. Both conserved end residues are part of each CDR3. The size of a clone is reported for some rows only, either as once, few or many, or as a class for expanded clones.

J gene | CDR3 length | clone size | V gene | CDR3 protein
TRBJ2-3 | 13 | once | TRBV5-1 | CASSLSLADTQYF
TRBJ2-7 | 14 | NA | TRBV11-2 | CASSLDGSPYEQYF
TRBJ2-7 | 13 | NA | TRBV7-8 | CASSDRGTGEQYF
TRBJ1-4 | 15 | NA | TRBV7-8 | CASSLGAVEYEKLFF
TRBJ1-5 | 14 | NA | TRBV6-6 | CASSSLRSNQPQHF
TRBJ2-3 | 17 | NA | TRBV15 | CATSPRSSGGRADTQYF
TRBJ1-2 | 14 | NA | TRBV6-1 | CASSDGGRGPGYTF
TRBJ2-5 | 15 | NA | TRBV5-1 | CATKFKRGVQETQYF
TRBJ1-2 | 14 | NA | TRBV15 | CATSRDLGQGAYTF
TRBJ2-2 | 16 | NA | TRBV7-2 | CASSLVPAGRTGELFF
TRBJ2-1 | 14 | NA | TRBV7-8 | CASSSTTGGNEQFF
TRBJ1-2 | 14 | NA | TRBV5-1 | CASSPSEGNYGYTF
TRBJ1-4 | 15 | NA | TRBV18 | CASSDNGATNEKLFF
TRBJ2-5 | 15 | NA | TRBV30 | CAWSVGGGGGETRYF
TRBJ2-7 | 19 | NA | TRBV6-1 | CASSESAAGVGLTAYEQYF
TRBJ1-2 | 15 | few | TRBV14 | CASSSFLPGQGPYTF
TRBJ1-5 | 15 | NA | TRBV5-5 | CASSLTDGSNQPQHF
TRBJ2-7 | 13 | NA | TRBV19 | CALYRDRDYEQYF
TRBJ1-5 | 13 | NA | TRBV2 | CASSHEGVEPQHF
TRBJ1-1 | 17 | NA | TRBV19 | CASSIPRTIGANTEAFF
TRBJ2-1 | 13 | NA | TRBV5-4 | CASSLDRNNEQFF
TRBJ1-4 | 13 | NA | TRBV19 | CASSIITNEKLFF
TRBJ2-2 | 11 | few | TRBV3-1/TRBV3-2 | CASSQAGELFF
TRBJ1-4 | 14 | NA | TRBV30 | CAWSVGGGGEKLFF
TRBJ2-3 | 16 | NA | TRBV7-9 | CASREGLAGSTDTQYF
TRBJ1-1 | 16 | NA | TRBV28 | CASSSPFGGLNTEAFF
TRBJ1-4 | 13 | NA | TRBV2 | CASSRAGWEKLFF
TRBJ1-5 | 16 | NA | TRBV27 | CASRTRAEYSNQPQHF
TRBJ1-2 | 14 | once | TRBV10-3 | CAISNLQGANGYTF
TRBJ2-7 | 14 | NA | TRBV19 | CASRPTYGAYEQYF
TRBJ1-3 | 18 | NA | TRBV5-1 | CASSLDPGQGIGLNTIYF
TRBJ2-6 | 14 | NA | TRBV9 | CASSVSSGANVLTF
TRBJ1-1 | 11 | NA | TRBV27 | CASKHGAEAFF
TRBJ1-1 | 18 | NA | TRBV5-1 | CASSLAGVAPLKNTEAFF
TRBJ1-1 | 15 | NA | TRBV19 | CASSRTGLKVPEAFF
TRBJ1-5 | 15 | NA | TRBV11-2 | CASSADRGIYQPQHF
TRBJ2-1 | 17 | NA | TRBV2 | CASSPTILAGVVNEQFF
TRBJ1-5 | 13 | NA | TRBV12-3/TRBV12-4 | CASSGTGGQPQHF
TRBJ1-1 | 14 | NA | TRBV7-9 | CASSSTLGNTEAFF
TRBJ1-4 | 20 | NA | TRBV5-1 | CASSFGSLSRVSSSNEKLFF
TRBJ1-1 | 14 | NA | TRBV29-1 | CSGGQGRANTEAFF
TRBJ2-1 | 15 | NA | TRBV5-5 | CASSLLGQGANEQFF
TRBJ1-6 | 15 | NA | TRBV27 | CASSSRQGDNSPLHF
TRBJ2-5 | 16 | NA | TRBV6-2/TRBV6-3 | CASSYSTGEIQETQYF
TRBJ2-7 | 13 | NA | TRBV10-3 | CAIRGDSSYEQYF
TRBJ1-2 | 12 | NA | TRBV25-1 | CASSELGGGYTF
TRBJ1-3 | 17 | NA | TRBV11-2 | CASRRVPRGSSGNTIYF
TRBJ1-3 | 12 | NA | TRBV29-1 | CSATSSGNTIYF
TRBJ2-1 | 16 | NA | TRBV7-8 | CASSLAVGGTYNEQFF
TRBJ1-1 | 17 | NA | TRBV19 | CASNRAGQGRTNTEAFF
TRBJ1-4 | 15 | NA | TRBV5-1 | CASSLAQGAFEKLFF
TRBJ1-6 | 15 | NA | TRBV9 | CASSGGDREDSPLHF